These 20 T cell receptor beta chains originate from one sample sequenced in a study of blood T cell repertoires in COVID-19 (dated by TCRdb to the early 2020s). Library creation used the immunoSEQ multiplex PCR assay. Not all clones reach the TCRdb copy of this immuneACCESS table, which keeps in-frame sequences only. Checked studies attribute under half of the gap to unresolved V genes and leave the rest unexplained. This sample has fewer than 300,000 clones in its table, and approximately 85% of those were observed once. More than 4.5% of the sample goes to the ten largest clones. The sequenced sample consisted of peripheral blood. All receptors come from a man aged 50 or older with active or convalescent COVID-19.

The rearrangement links TRBV9 to TRBJ2-5; TRBD2 is a possible D gene (5 bases). V was pared by 2 bases and J by 5 bases, with 10 bases between. There are 13 residues in the CDR3. Germline loops: CDR1 SGDLS, CDR2 YYNGEE. The chain's CDR3 is CASSVSGVETQYF. CDR3 sequence (DNA): TGTGCCAGCAGCGTCTCCGGGGTCGAGACCCAGTACTTC.

The CDR3 DNA reads as TGCGCCAGCAGCTACGGGACAGGGTATGGCTACACCTTC. Translated, it gives CASSYGTGYGYTF. V usage is TRBV5-1 and J usage is TRBJ1-2, with 9 positions matching TRBD1. V lost 3 bases, J lost 5 bases, and 2 bases stayed unmatched. Germline assignment: CDR1 SGHRS and CDR2 YFSETQ. The CDR3 extends over 13 amino acids. Based on the CDR3 plus reference TRBV5-1 and TRBJ1-2, the full variable domain is KAGVTQTPRYLIKTRGQQVTLSCSPISGHRSVSWYQQTPGQGLQFLFEYFSETQRNKGNFPGRFSGRQFSNSRSEMNVSTLELGDSALYLCASSYGTGYGYTFGSGTRLTVV.

The rearrangement joins TRBV5-5 to TRBJ1-4, with a weak D call TRBD1 (6 bases). From germline, CDR1 is SGHKS and CDR2 YYEKEE (reference sequence). CDR3 length equals 16 residues. Deletions cut 4 bases from V and 7 bases from J, with 20 bases between. The CDR3 nucleotides are TGTGCCAGCAGCCGGGCGCTGGGGAGGGGGACTGAAAAACTGTTTTTT. It is translated as CASSRALGRGTEKLFF.

The chain links TRBV28 to TRBJ1-1, with unresolved D. Germline loops: CDR1 MDHEN, CDR2 SYDVKM. This CDR3 is 13 amino acids long. V was cut by 10 bases and J by 0 bases, with 12 bases left in between. The CDR3 reads CAINPTMNTEAFF. In DNA form, the CDR3 reads TGTGCCATCAACCCCACAATGAACACTGAAGCTTTCTTT.

V gene TRBV19 combines with J gene TRBJ2-7; tentatively, D is TRBD2 (5 bases). This CDR3 comprises 15 residues. The germline V gene encodes CDR1 LNHDA and CDR2 SQIVND (reference sequence). V lost 10 bases to trimming and J lost 4 bases, with 23 bases between them. The CDR3: CATTPPGGPRYEQYF. The CDR3 nucleotides are TGTGCCACCACACCCCCCGGAGGTCCGAGATACGAGCAGTACTTC. Using reference TRBV19 and TRBJ2-7 for the parts outside the CDR3, the full variable domain is DGGITQSPKYLFRKEGQNVTLSCEQNLNHDAMYWYRQDPGQGLRLIYYSQIVNDFQKGDIAEGYSVSREKKESFPLTVTSAQKNPTAFYLCATTPPGGPRYEQYFGPGTRLTVT.

The V call is TRBV7-2, the J call TRBJ2-1; D may be TRBD1 (5 bases). CDR1 is SGHTA and CDR2 is FQGNSA in the germline V gene. V was shortened by 3 bases and J by 9 bases, with 12 bases between the two germline ends. The CDR3 length is 13 residues. DNA of the CDR3: TGTGCCAGCAGCTTGGTGGGGCTCGCTGAGCAGTTCTTC. Encoded protein: CASSLVGLAEQFF. The whole variable domain, remainder taken from reference TRBV7-2 and TRBJ2-1, is GAGVSQSPSNKVTEKGKDVELRCDPISGHTALYWYRQSLGQGLEFLIYFQGNSAPDKSGLPSDRFSAERTGGSVSTLTIQRTQQEDSAVYLCASSLVGLAEQFFGPGTRLTVL.

V gene TRBV5-4 combines with J gene TRBJ2-5, with 7 bases that match TRBD1. CDR3 length equals 14 residues. The trim removed 1 base at V and 1 base at J, leaving 1 base unmatched. The germline CDR1 and CDR2 sequences are SGHNT and YYREEE (reference sequence). This CDR3 reads CASSLTGVQETQYF. Written as DNA, the CDR3 is TGTGCCAGCAGCTTGACAGGGGTCCAAGAGACCCAGTACTTC.

The chain has TRBV12-5 and TRBJ2-7, with 8 bases lining up with TRBD1. The CDR3 has 17 amino acids. The V segment lost 6 bases and the J segment 2 bases; nucleotides outside the gene matches: 15. Germline assignment: CDR1 LGHNT and CDR2 FRNRAP. The CDR3 loop reads CASGGGGSGTGTYEQYF. The DNA of the CDR3 is TGTGCTAGTGGGGGAGGTGGGTCCGGGACAGGCACCTACGAGCAGTACTTC.

This clone has only a few counts. The CDR3 nucleotides are TGTGCCAGCAGCCCGACAGGGGGCCCTTCCCGAGCTGGCTACACCTTC. Protein sequence: CASSPTGGPSRAGYTF. V usage is TRBV14 and J usage is TRBJ1-2, with 10 bases fitting TRBD1. Trimming at V came to 4 bases and at J to 7 bases, leaving 12 bases not matched to a gene. This CDR3 comprises 16 residues. Germline CDR1 SGHDN, CDR2 FVKESK.

The chain has TRBV28 and TRBJ1-5, with D unclear. CDR1 is MDHEN, CDR2 SYDVKM, per germline. Trimming took off 5 bases at V and 7 bases at J, with 9 bases between the two ends. The CDR3 spans 12 residues. The CDR3 nucleotides are TGTGCCAGCAGTCGTACTATCCAGCCCCAGCATTTT. It specifies CASSRTIQPQHF.

The chain recombines TRBV7-2 with TRBJ2-7; 8 bases agree with TRBD1. The V gene's germline CDR1 is SGHTA and CDR2 FQGNSA. This CDR3 has 14 residues. The J segment lost 2 bases and the V segment lost 4 bases, leaving 4 bases of the junction unmatched. The CDR3 is CASSSWDRTYEQYF. In DNA form, the CDR3 reads TGTGCCAGCAGCTCCTGGGACAGGACCTACGAGCAGTACTTC.

The rearrangement joins TRBV5-8 to TRBJ2-4, with TRBD2 matching 7 bases. The V segment lost 4 bases and the J segment 7 bases; nucleotides outside the gene matches: 14. Germline-derived CDR1 and CDR2 are SGHTS and YDEGEE. This CDR3 has 16 amino acids. CDR3 coding DNA: TGTGCCAGCAGCCCATGGGGGGGGTCCGAAAGGAACATTCAGTACTTC. Its translation is CASSPWGGSERNIQYF.

Worth noting for this clone: The junction and the germline gene differ at one end; a read error may be behind it. The V call is TRBV30, the J call TRBJ2-1, with D tentatively TRBD2 (5 bases). Germline CDR1 is GTSNPN and CDR2 is SVGIG (reference sequence). The length of the CDR3 is 12 residues. This chain's CDR3 is CAWGPLPLERLF. In DNA form, the CDR3 reads TGTGCCTGGGGCCCTTTACCTTTGGAGCGGCTCTTC. Supplemented by reference TRBV30 and TRBJ2-1, the full variable domain reads SQTIHQWPATLVQPVGSPLSLECTVEGTSNPNLYWYRQAAGRGLQLLFYSVGIGQISSEVPQNLSASRPQDRQFILSSKKLLLSDSGFYLCAWGPLPLERLFGPGTRLTVL.

As DNA, the CDR3 is TGTGCCACCAGCGGGGACCGTGGGAGGCAGACCCAGTACTTC. Amino acids: CATSGDRGRQTQYF. The chain joins TRBV15 to TRBJ2-5, with TRBD2 as a possible D gene (6 bases). The length of the CDR3 is 14 residues. Germline V gene sequence: CDR1 LNHNV, CDR2 YYDKDF (reference sequence). V was cut by 5 bases and J by 6 bases, with 16 bases left in between. The full variable domain, completed using reference TRBV15 and TRBJ2-5, is DAMVIQNPRYQVTQFGKPVTLSCSQTLNHNVMYWYQQKSSQAPKLLFHYYDKDFNNEADTPDNFQSRRPNTSFCFLDIRSPGLGDTAMYLCATSGDRGRQTQYFGPGTRLLVL.

In DNA form, the CDR3 reads TGTGCCAGCACTTCGGGACTAGCGGGAGGAAACACCGGGGAGCTGTTTTTT. Its translation: CASTSGLAGGNTGELFF. This chain links TRBV7-9 with TRBJ2-2; 15 bases line up with TRBD2. Trimming took 7 bases from V and 2 from J; bases not matched to a gene: 5. This CDR3 has 17 residues. The germline V gene has CDR1 SEHNR and CDR2 FQNEAQ (reference sequence).

This clone was observed a few times. V gene TRBV5-6 combines with J gene TRBJ2-7, with D perhaps TRBD2 (6 bases). Trimming cost V 1 base and J 3 bases, with 14 bases left between them. Germline V gene sequence: CDR1 SGHDT, CDR2 YYEEEE. The CDR3 has 15 amino acids. DNA of the CDR3: TGTGCCAGCAGCTTGCTCCCAGGGACTGACTACGAGCAGTACTTC. It specifies CASSLLPGTDYEQYF.

The chain is built from TRBV19 and TRBJ2-3, with D possibly TRBD2 on 5 matching bases. CDR3 length: 12 amino acids. Trimming cost V 11 bases and J 4 bases, with 13 bases left between them. Germline V lookup: CDR1 LNHDA, CDR2 SQIVND (reference sequence). CDR3 sequence (DNA): TGTGCCGTGGATCGGGGAGCAGATACGCAGTATTTT. It codes for CAVDRGADTQYF.

This clone was seen more than once but under ten times. This chain connects TRBV2 to TRBJ1-3; TRBD1 matches 7 bases. Looked up from germline, CDR1 is SNHLY and CDR2 is FYNNEI. J was trimmed by 4 bases and V by 3 bases; bases with no gene match: 6. The CDR3 is 15 amino acids. DNA of the CDR3: TGTGCCAGCAGTGAGTTAAGGGGGCAAGGAAACACCATATATTTT. Protein product: CASSELRGQGNTIYF.

In DNA, the CDR3 is TGTGCCAGCAAGGAGGGTTTGAACACTGAAGCTTTCTTT. Translated, it gives CASKEGLNTEAFF. The J gene is TRBJ1-1, the V gene TRBV6-5; D not resolved. The V end was cut by 7 bases, the J end by 0 bases, with 9 bases between. Germline CDR1 is MNHEY and CDR2 is SVGAGI. This CDR3 spans 13 amino acids.

The rearrangement joins TRBV5-1 to TRBJ2-7, with 12 bases identical to TRBD2. Germline CDR1 SGHRS, CDR2 YFSETQ. The CDR3 totals 15 residues. The V gene end was trimmed by 5 bases and the J gene end by 2 bases; junction bases not matched to a gene: 5. For the CDR3, the DNA is TGCGCCAGCAGTTCTAGCGGGAGGGCCCCCTACGAGCAGTACTTC. As protein: CASSSSGRAPYEQYF.